The 31 T cell receptor beta chains given below trace back to one sample, sequenced in a study of shared clonotypes between healthy human individuals. Assay used: immunoSEQ multiplex PCR; TCRdb lists only in-frame clones, some missing. The table has under 1,900,000 clones, roughly 98.5% seen once. The sequenced sample consisted of naive CD4+ T cells sorted from blood. Stated subset: CD45RA+ positively selected. These receptors all stem from a man aged 30 to 39 in good health.

V gene TRBV5-1 combines with J gene TRBJ2-7; tentative D call: TRBD2 (5 bases). Trimming removed 0 bases at V and 2 bases at J, with 15 bases between. The CDR3 is made up of 16 amino acids. Germline values: CDR1 SGHRS, CDR2 YFSETQ. The CDR3 DNA reads TGCGCCAGCAGCTTGGGTCGGGCCCCGGGGACCTACGAGCAGTACTTC. It codes for CASSLGRAPGTYEQYF.

The chain is built from TRBV7-3 and TRBJ2-3; no clear D. The CDR3 is 16 residues long. Trimming removed 1 base at V and 2 bases at J, with 13 bases between. Germline V gene data show CDR1 as SGHTA and CDR2 as FQGTGA. The CDR3 reads CASSLRGLRFTDTQYF. CDR3 coding DNA: TGTGCCAGCAGCTTAAGAGGCCTGAGGTTCACAGATACGCAGTATTTT.

The chain links TRBV7-2 to TRBJ2-7; 7 nucleotides align to TRBD1. Per germline, CDR1 SGHTA and CDR2 FQGNSA. This CDR3 contains 14 residues. Trimming took 5 bases from V and 3 from J; bases not matched to a gene: 7. The chain's CDR3 is CASSRYRGDYEQYF. CDR3 nucleotides: TGTGCCAGCAGCCGCTACAGGGGAGACTACGAGCAGTACTTC.

V gene TRBV28 combines with J gene TRBJ1-2; 8 bases are shared with TRBD1. Trimming took 6 bases from V and 4 from J; bases not matched to a gene: 7. CDR3 length: 14 residues. Germline V gene lookup returns CDR1 MDHEN and CDR2 SYDVKM. CDR3 DNA sequence: TGTGCCAGCAGCCTTACCGACAGGGGCTATGGCTACACCTTC. Protein sequence: CASSLTDRGYGYTF.

The chain is built from TRBV2 and TRBJ2-7; 8 bases fit TRBD1. This CDR3 region has 12 residues. CDR1 is SNHLY and CDR2 is FYNNEI in the germline V gene. After removal of 8 bases from V and 7 bases from J, the junction contained 7 bases not matched to a gene. This CDR3 reads CASEGQGREQYF. The CDR3 DNA sequence: TGTGCCAGCGAAGGACAGGGAAGAGAGCAGTACTTC.

In this sample, this clone turned up once. Other nucleotide sequences from this sample produce the same CDR3. This sequence joins TRBV11-2 and TRBJ1-2; D remains unclear. V was trimmed by 5 bases and J by 8 bases, leaving 9 bases between them. The CDR3 spans 11 residues. In germline, CDR1 is SGHAT, CDR2 FQNNGV. CDR3 amino acids: CASSLGWGYTF. As DNA, the CDR3 is TGTGCCAGCAGCCTTGGGTGGGGCTACACCTTC.

The V gene is TRBV19, the J gene TRBJ1-2, with D perhaps matching TRBD1 (6 bases). The germline V gene has CDR1 LNHDA and CDR2 SQIVND (reference sequence). V shed 3 bases and J shed 3 bases, with 17 bases lying between them. CDR3 size: 16 residues. The CDR3 region is CASSIPRPGDYYGYTF. The CDR3 coding sequence is TGTGCCAGTAGTATTCCTCGGCCAGGGGATTACTATGGCTACACCTTC.

The genes are TRBV30 and TRBJ2-2, with a possible D match to TRBD1 (6 bases). Germline V lookup: CDR1 GTSNPN, CDR2 SVGIG (reference sequence). The V gene lost 2 bases and the J gene lost 6 bases, with 22 bases spanning the gap. The CDR3 totals 17 residues. The CDR3 spells CAWSWGKAGVISGELFF. The CDR3 nucleotides read TGTGCCTGGAGTTGGGGAAAAGCAGGGGTAATTTCCGGGGAGCTGTTTTTT.

This clone was seen a single time. This chain joins TRBV19 and TRBJ1-2; D may be TRBD1 (5 bases). The CDR3 sequence is 14 residues long. Germline values: CDR1 LNHDA, CDR2 SQIVND (reference sequence). The V gene lost 3 bases and the J gene lost 4 bases, with 12 bases spanning the gap. The CDR3 protein is CASSINDRIYGYTF. The DNA for the CDR3 is TGTGCCAGTAGTATTAATGACAGAATCTATGGCTACACCTTC.

The V gene is TRBV5-1, the J gene TRBJ2-2; 8 bases line up with TRBD2. The CDR3 has 16 amino acids. J was trimmed by 4 bases and V by 7 bases; bases with no gene match: 12. The germline V gene has CDR1 SGHRS and CDR2 YFSETQ. CDR3 nucleotide sequence: TGCGCCAGCGCCAGCCGAGCGGGAGAGGTCACCGGGGAGCTGTTTTTT. Protein: CASASRAGEVTGELFF.

V is TRBV7-3 and J is TRBJ2-4; 7 bases fit TRBD1. V gave up 6 bases and J gave up 6 bases; unmatched junction bases: 5. This CDR3 has 13 residues. In germline, CDR1 is SGHTA, CDR2 FQGTGA. This CDR3 reads CASRESGGNIQYF. As DNA, the CDR3 is TGTGCCAGCAGGGAATCAGGGGGAAACATTCAGTACTTC.

DNA of the CDR3: TGTGCCAGTAGGGACAGGGTTGGTCAGCCCCAGCATTTT. Its translation: CASRDRVGQPQHF. The genes are TRBV19 and TRBJ1-5, with 8 bases matching TRBD1. The V and J ends lost 6 bases and 6 bases, in that order; junction bases with no gene match: 4. CDR1 is LNHDA and CDR2 is SQIVND in the germline V gene (reference sequence). The CDR3 consists of 13 residues.

V and J are TRBV2 and TRBJ2-2; 11 bases agree with TRBD2. Germline V gives CDR1 SNHLY, CDR2 FYNNEI. The CDR3 is 13 residues long. V lost 11 bases and J lost 7; bases outside the gene matches: 6. The CDR3 nucleotides read TGTGCCGGGACTAGCGGACAGGGCGGGGAGCTGTTTTTT. The encoded protein is CAGTSGQGGELFF. Drawing the rest from reference TRBV2 and TRBJ2-2, the complete variable domain is EPEVTQTPSHQVTQMGQEVILRCVPISNHLYFYWYRQILGQKVEFLVSFYNNEISEKSEIFDDQFSVERPDGSNFTLKIRSTKLEDSAMYFCAGTSGQGGELFFGEGSRLTVL.

The chain couples TRBV20-1 to TRBJ2-7; weak D call: TRBD1 (5 bases). This CDR3 is 11 amino acids long. V was trimmed by 3 bases and J by 7 bases, leaving 10 bases between them. Germline V gene sequence: CDR1 DFQATT, CDR2 SNEGSKA (reference sequence). The CDR3 spells CSASTAGEQYF. CDR3 nucleotides: TGCAGTGCTAGTACCGCAGGGGAGCAGTACTTC.

V gene TRBV5-1 combines with J gene TRBJ2-7; TRBD1 matches at 9 bases. J was trimmed by 0 bases and V by 7 bases; bases with no gene match: 11. Germline CDR1 is SGHRS and CDR2 is YFSETQ. CDR3 length: 16 residues. CDR3 region: CASPPIGQGSSYEQYF. The CDR3 region has the DNA TGCGCCAGCCCTCCAATAGGACAGGGGAGCTCCTACGAGCAGTACTTC.

The J gene is TRBJ1-2, the V gene TRBV21-1; the table's D call of TRBD1 was not tested on the DNA. TRBV21-1 is a pseudogene. CDR3 length: 14 amino acids. The CDR3 bases are TGTGCCAGCAGCAAAGACAGGGCTGTCTATGGCTACACCTTC. Amino acids: CASSKDRAVYGYTF.

CDR3 DNA sequence: TGTGCCAGCAGCGTAGGGGCGGGATTGCTCTACGAGCAGTACTTC. It yields the protein CASSVGAGLLYEQYF. The chain recombines TRBV9 with TRBJ2-7; D is perhaps TRBD2 (6 bases). Germline CDR1 SGDLS, CDR2 YYNGEE. CDR3 length: 15 amino acids. Trimming stripped 0 bases from V and 3 bases from J, with 13 bases between.

In DNA, the CDR3 is TGTGCCAGCAGCCTCCAACTAGCGGGAGTTGATACGCAGTATTTT. Translated, it gives CASSLQLAGVDTQYF. This chain uses TRBV14 with TRBJ2-3; 11 nucleotides align to TRBD2. V dropped 4 bases and J dropped 6; count of bases not matched to a gene: 6. Germline V gene sequence: CDR1 SGHDN, CDR2 FVKESK. This CDR3 region has 15 residues.

Regarding this clone: The sample has other DNA sequences that encode this CDR3 too. This rearrangement joins TRBV5-4 to TRBJ1-2; D gene unclear. The germline V and J ends were trimmed by 4 bases and 2 bases, with 9 bases remaining between them. This CDR3 contains 13 residues. Looked up from germline, CDR1 is SGHNT and CDR2 is YYREEE (reference sequence). The CDR3 region is CASSPDSNYGYTF. The CDR3 DNA sequence: TGTGCCAGCAGCCCGGACTCAAACTATGGCTACACCTTC.

V gene TRBV19 combines with J gene TRBJ2-3; perhaps TRBD1 as D (6 bases). Germline-derived CDR1 and CDR2 are LNHDA and SQIVND (reference sequence). Trimming stripped 3 bases from V and 3 bases from J, with 16 bases between. The CDR3 is made up of 16 amino acids. The CDR3 region has the DNA TGTGCCAGTAGTATTCCCAGGGGCCGTGGAACAGATACGCAGTATTTT. Its translation is CASSIPRGRGTDTQYF.

This chain connects TRBV6-6 to TRBJ2-1; D is tentatively TRBD1 or TRBD2 (5 bases each). With 4 bases removed from V and 2 bases from J, the gap between germline ends came to 9 bases. Germline V gene data show CDR1 as MNHNY and CDR2 as SVGAGI (reference sequence). This CDR3 comprises 14 residues. The CDR3 reads CASSFRDPYNEQFF. CDR3 nucleotides: TGTGCCAGCAGTTTCCGGGACCCCTACAATGAGCAGTTCTTC.

The rearrangement links TRBV6-1 to TRBJ1-4; no clear D. This CDR3 is built from 11 residues. The V end was cut by 1 base, the J end by 8 bases, with 2 bases between. The germline CDR1 and CDR2 sequences are MNHNS and SASEGT. The DNA of the CDR3 is TGTGCCAGCAGTGAAGTAGAAAAACTGTTTTTT. It translates to CASSEVEKLFF.

The chain recombines TRBV19 with TRBJ1-5; D call uncertain. The CDR3 runs to 17 residues. The germline V and J ends were trimmed by 8 bases and 0 bases, with 20 bases remaining between them. Germline V gene lookup returns CDR1 LNHDA and CDR2 SQIVND (reference sequence). CDR3 sequence: CASLGPDERYSNQPQHF. The CDR3 DNA sequence: TGTGCCAGTTTAGGGCCAGACGAACGGTATAGCAATCAGCCCCAGCATTTT.

This chain connects TRBV6-1 to TRBJ2-7; D might be TRBD2 (5 bases). Germline V gene lookup returns CDR1 MNHNS and CDR2 SASEGT. The CDR3 extends over 13 amino acids. The ends were cut back, 6 bases at V and 5 bases at J, with 14 bases in the middle. CDR3 in DNA: TGTGCCAGCAGGGACTCCTCCCCCAACGAGCAGTACTTC. Protein product: CASRDSSPNEQYF.

With regard to this clone: The identical CDR3 is also encoded by other nucleotide sequences in the sample. V and J are TRBV20-1 and TRBJ2-1; D is possibly TRBD2 (5 bases). The V gene lost 4 bases and the J gene lost 7 bases, with 8 bases spanning the gap. The CDR3 length is 11 residues. Germline V gene data show CDR1 as DFQATT and CDR2 as SNEGSKA (reference sequence). The CDR3 sequence is CSAKLVNEQFF. The DNA for the CDR3 is TGCAGTGCTAAACTAGTTAATGAGCAGTTCTTC.

Concerning this clone: Other DNA variants within this sample encode the same CDR3. The chain uses TRBV7-9 and TRBJ1-1, with D perhaps matching TRBD1 (5 bases). The V and J ends lost 3 bases and 5 bases respectively, with 10 bases between them. Germline lookup yields CDR1 SEHNR and CDR2 FQNEAQ (reference sequence). The CDR3 contains 13 residues. The CDR3 DNA sequence: TGTGCCAGCAGCTTTCAGGGTGGAACTGAAGCTTTCTTT. It is translated as CASSFQGGTEAFF.

This clone was observed once. This rearrangement joins TRBV18 to TRBJ2-5; TRBD1 matches at 7 bases. Per the germline V gene, CDR1 is KGHSH and CDR2 is LQKENI. The J segment lost 2 bases and the V segment lost 3 bases, leaving 9 bases of the junction unmatched. This CDR3 has 16 residues. The CDR3 DNA reads TGTGCCAGCTCACCGCGAGTTGGGACAGTTCAAGAGACCCAGTACTTC. Its protein is CASSPRVGTVQETQYF. The full variable domain, its missing parts supplied by reference TRBV18 and TRBJ2-5, is NAGVMQNPRHLVRRRGQEARLRCSPMKGHSHVYWYRQLPEEGLKFMVYLQKENIIDESGMPKERFSAEFPKEGPSILRIQQVVRGDSAAYFCASSPRVGTVQETQYFGPGTRLLVL.

Worth noting for this clone: Other DNA sequences within the sample encode an identical CDR3. This chain joins TRBV9 and TRBJ1-1, with D tentatively TRBD1 (6 bases). CDR3 length equals 14 residues. Trimming took off 2 bases at V and 1 base at J, with 9 bases between the two ends. The germline CDR1 and CDR2 sequences are SGDLS and YYNGEE. CDR3 sequence (DNA): TGTGCCAGCAGCGTCACGGGGGCGAACACTGAAGCTTTCTTT. Its translation is CASSVTGANTEAFF.

The V gene is TRBV14, the J gene TRBJ2-7; D is unclear. The germline V gene encodes CDR1 SGHDN and CDR2 FVKESK. The CDR3 loop spans 13 amino acids. Trimming cost V 3 bases and J 2 bases, with 8 bases left between them. DNA of the CDR3: TGTGCCAGCAGCCATGGTATACCCTACGAGCAGTACTTC. This gives the protein CASSHGIPYEQYF.

The chain uses TRBV6-1 and TRBJ2-7, with D tentatively TRBD1 (5 bases). Per germline, CDR1 MNHNS and CDR2 SASEGT. The CDR3 is 17 amino acids. The V end was cut by 2 bases, the J end by 6 bases, with 23 bases between. In DNA form, the CDR3 reads TGTGCCAGCAGTGAATGGACCAGGGAACAGTCTTACGGCGAGCAGTACTTC. Protein product: CASSEWTREQSYGEQYF.

The chain recombines TRBV5-1 with TRBJ1-4; tentatively, D is TRBD1 (5 bases). V lost 4 bases and J lost 4, with 14 bases in between. CDR1 is SGHRS, CDR2 YFSETQ, per germline. The CDR3 length is 15 residues. In nucleotides, the CDR3 is TGCGCCAGCAGCCCGCAGACAGTTAATAATGAAAAACTGTTTTTT. Encoded protein: CASSPQTVNNEKLFF.